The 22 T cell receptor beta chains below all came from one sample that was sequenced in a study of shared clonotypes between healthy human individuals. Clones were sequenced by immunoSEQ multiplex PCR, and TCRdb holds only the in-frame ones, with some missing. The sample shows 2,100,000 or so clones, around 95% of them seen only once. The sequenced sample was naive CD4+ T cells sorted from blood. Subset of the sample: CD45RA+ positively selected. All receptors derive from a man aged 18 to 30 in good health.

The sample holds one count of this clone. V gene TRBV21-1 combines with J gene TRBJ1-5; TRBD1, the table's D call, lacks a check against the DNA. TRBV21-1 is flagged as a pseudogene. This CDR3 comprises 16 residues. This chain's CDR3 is CASSPHRGPRNQPQHF. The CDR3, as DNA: TGTGCCAGCAGCCCCCACAGGGGCCCTCGGAATCAGCCCCAGCATTTT.

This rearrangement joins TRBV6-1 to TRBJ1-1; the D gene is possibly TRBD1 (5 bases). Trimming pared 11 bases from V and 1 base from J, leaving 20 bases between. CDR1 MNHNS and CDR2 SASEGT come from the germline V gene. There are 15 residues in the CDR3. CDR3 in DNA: TGTGCCGGTCGGGACTACTCCCTGGGGAACACTGAAGCTTTCTTT. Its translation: CAGRDYSLGNTEAFF.

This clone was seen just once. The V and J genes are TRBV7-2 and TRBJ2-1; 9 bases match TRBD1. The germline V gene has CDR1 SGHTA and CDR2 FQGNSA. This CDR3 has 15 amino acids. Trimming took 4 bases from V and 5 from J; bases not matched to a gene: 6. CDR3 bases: TGTGCCAGCAGCTCCGGGACAGGGTCCCACAATGAGCAGTTCTTC. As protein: CASSSGTGSHNEQFF.

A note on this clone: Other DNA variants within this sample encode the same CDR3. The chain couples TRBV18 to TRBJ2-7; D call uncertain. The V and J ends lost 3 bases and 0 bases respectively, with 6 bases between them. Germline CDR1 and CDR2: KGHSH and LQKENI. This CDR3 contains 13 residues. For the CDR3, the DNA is TGTGCCAGCTCACCGGGTGGCTCCTACGAGCAGTACTTC. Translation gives CASSPGGSYEQYF.

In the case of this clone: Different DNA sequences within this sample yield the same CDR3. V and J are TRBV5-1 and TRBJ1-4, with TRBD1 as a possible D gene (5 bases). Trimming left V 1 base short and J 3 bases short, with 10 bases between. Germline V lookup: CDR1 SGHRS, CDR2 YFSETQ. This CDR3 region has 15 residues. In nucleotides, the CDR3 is TGCGCCAGCAGCTTGAGTGGGGGTTCTAATGAAAAACTGTTTTTT. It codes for CASSLSGGSNEKLFF.

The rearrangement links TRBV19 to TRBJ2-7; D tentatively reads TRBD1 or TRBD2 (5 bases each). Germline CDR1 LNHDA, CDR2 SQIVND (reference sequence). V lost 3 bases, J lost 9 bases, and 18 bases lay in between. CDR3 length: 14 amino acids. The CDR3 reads CASSIAGAEARQYF. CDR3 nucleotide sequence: TGTGCCAGTAGTATTGCCGGGGCCGAAGCCAGGCAGTACTTC.

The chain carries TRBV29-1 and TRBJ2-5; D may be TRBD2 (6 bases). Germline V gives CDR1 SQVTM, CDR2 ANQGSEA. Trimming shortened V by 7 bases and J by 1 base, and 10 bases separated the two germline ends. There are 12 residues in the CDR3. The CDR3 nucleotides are TGCAGCGCAGTAGCGGCCCAAGAGACCCAGTACTTC. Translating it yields CSAVAAQETQYF.

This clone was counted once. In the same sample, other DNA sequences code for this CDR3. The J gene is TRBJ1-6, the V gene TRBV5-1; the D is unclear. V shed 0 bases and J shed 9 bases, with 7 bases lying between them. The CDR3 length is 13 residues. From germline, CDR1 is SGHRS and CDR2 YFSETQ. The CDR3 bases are TGCGCCAGCAGCTTGGCCGGGCGTTCACCCCTCCACTTT. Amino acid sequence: CASSLAGRSPLHF.

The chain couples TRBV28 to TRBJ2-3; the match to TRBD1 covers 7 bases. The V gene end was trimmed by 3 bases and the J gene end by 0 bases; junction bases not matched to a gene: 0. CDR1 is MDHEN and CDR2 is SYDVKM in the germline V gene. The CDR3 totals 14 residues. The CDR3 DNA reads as TGTGCCAGCAGTTTGACAGGGAGCACAGATACGCAGTATTTT. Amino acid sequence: CASSLTGSTDTQYF.

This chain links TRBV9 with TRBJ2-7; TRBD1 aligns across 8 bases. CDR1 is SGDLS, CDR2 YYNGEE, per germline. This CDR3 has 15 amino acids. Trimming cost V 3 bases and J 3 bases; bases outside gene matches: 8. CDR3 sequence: CASSAGQASYYEQYF. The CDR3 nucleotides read TGTGCCAGCAGCGCGGGACAGGCCTCTTACTACGAGCAGTACTTC.

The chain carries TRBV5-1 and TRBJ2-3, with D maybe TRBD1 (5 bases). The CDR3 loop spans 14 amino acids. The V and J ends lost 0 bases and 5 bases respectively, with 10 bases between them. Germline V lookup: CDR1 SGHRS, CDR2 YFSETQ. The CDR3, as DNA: TGCGCCAGCAGCTTGGGCCCAGGGTTAGATACGCAGTATTTT. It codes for CASSLGPGLDTQYF.

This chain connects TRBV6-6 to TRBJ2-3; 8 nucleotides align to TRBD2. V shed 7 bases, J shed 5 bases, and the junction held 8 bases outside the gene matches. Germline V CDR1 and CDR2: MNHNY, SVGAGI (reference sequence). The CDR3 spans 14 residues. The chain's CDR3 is CASTRGGREDTQYF. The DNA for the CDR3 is TGTGCCAGCACCCGGGGGGGCCGTGAAGATACGCAGTATTTT.

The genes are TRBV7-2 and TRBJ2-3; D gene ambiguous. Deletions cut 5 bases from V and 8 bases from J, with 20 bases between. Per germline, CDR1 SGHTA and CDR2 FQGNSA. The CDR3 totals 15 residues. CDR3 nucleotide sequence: TGTGCCAGCAGCCCCCCCGAGGTAGCCCCGGGTACGCAGTATTTT. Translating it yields CASSPPEVAPGTQYF. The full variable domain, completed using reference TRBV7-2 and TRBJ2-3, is GAGVSQSPSNKVTEKGKDVELRCDPISGHTALYWYRQSLGQGLEFLIYFQGNSAPDKSGLPSDRFSAERTGGSVSTLTIQRTQQEDSAVYLCASSPPEVAPGTQYFGPGTRLTVL.

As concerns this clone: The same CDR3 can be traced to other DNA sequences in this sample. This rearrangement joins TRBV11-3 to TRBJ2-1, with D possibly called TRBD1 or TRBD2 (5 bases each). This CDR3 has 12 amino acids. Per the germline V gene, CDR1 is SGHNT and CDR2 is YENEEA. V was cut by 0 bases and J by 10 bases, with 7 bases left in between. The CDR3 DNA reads TGTGCCAGCAGCTTAGACAGGGACGAGCAGTTCTTC. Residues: CASSLDRDEQFF.

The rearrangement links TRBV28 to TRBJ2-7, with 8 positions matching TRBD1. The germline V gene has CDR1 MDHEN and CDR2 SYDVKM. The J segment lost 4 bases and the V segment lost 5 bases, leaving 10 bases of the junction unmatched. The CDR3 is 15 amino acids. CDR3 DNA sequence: TGTGCCAGCAGTCTCGCACGGACAGGGACGTACGAGCAGTACTTC. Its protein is CASSLARTGTYEQYF.

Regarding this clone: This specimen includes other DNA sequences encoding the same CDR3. The CDR3 reads CASSPSGTGVYEQYF. The DNA for the CDR3 is TGTGCCAGCAGCCCAAGTGGGACAGGGGTGTACGAGCAGTACTTC. The chain links TRBV28 to TRBJ2-7, with TRBD1 identical over 10 bases. Per the germline V gene, CDR1 is MDHEN and CDR2 is SYDVKM. After removal of 6 bases from V and 4 bases from J, the junction contained 9 bases not matched to a gene. CDR3 size: 15 residues.

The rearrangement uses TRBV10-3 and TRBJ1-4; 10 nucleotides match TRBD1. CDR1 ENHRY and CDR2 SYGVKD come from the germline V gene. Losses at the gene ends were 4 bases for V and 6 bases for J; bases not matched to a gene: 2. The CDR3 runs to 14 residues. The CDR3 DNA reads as TGTGCCATCAGTGGGGGACAGGGGCATGAAAAACTGTTTTTT. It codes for CAISGGQGHEKLFF.

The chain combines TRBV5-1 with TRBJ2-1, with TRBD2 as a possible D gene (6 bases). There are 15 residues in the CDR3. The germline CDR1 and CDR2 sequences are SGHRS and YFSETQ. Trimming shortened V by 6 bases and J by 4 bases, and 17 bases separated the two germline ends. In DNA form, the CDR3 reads TGCGCCAGCACCTCCGGGACTTGGGAATACAATGAGCAGTTCTTC. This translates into CASTSGTWEYNEQFF.

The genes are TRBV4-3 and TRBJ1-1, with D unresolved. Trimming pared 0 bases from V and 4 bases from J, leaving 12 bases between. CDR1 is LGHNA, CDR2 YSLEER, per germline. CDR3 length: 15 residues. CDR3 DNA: TGCGCCAGCAGCCAAGATCCGGGTTTGGGCACTGAAGCTTTCTTT. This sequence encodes CASSQDPGLGTEAFF.

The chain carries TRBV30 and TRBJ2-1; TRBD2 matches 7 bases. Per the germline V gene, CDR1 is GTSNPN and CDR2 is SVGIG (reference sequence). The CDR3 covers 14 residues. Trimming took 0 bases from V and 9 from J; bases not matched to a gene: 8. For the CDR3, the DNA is TGTGCCTGGAGTGTCCTGGCGGGAGTTTTTGAGCAGTTCTTC. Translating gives CAWSVLAGVFEQFF.

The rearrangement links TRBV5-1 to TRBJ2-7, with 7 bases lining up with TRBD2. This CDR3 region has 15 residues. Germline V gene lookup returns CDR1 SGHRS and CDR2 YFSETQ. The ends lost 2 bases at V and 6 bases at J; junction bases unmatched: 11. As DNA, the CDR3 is TGCGCCAGCAGCTTAAGCCCTAGCGGTCTAGGCGAGCAGTACTTC. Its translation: CASSLSPSGLGEQYF.

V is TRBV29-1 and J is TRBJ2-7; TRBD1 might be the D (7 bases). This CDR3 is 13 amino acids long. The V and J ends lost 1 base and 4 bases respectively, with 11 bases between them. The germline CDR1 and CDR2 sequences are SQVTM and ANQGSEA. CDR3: CSVEGPGGYEQYF. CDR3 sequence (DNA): TGCAGCGTTGAAGGCCCAGGGGGGTACGAGCAGTACTTC.